Following are 31 T cell receptor beta chains from one sample sequenced in a study of tumor and adjacent non-tumor tissue in lung cancer. No cell sorting was done before RNA was extracted from the tissue. This non-tumor lung sample came from over 3 cm beyond the tumor edge. A modified ARM-PCR protocol with three rounds of nested PCR amplified TCRbeta. TCRdb called the multiplex PCR reads again in MiXCR, with one record for every CDR3 protein. The table includes tens of thousands of distinct CDR3 sequences, about four fifths detected once. Sequenced: distant non-tumor lung tissue. The receptors originated from a man aged 60 to 75 with non-small cell lung cancer.

The chain employs TRBV11-2 and TRBJ2-3; perhaps D is TRBD1 or TRBD2 (6 bases each). Germline V lookup: CDR1 SGHAT, CDR2 FQNNGV. The CDR3 runs 15 residues. Trimming cost V 3 bases and J 10 bases, with 20 bases left between them. In nucleotides, the CDR3 is TGTGCCAGCAGCTTTCCCAGCGAGGGGGGATATTCGCAGTATTTT. Translating it yields CASSFPSEGGYSQYF. The whole variable domain, remainder taken from reference TRBV11-2 and TRBJ2-3, is EAGVAQSPRYKIIEKRQSVAFWCNPISGHATLYWYQQILGQGPKLLIQFQNNGVVDDSQLPKDRFSAERLKGVDSTLKIQPAKLEDSAVYLCASSFPSEGGYSQYFGPGTRLTVL.

Worth noting for this clonotype: With a much larger clone just one base away, this may be a read error. V gene TRBV5-6 combines with J gene TRBJ2-5; 11 nucleotides align to TRBD2. Germline V gene lookup returns CDR1 SGHDT and CDR2 YYEEEE. Unmatched junction bases numbered 9, after V lost 1 base and J lost 4 bases. The CDR3 is 17 residues long. The DNA for the CDR3 is TGTGCCAGCAGCTTGTGGGACTCTGGACTAGCGGGAGAGACCCAGTACTTC. Amino acids: CASSLWDSGLAGETQYF.

The sample holds one count of this clonotype. V is TRBV11-2 and J is TRBJ2-2; 7 nucleotides align to TRBD1. The CDR3 is 15 amino acids. Per the germline V gene, CDR1 is SGHAT and CDR2 is FQNNGV. The V gene end was trimmed by 4 bases and the J gene end by 7 bases; junction bases not matched to a gene: 9. The CDR3 DNA sequence: TGTGCCAGCAGCTCGACAGGGATGACTATCGGGGAGCTGTTTTTT. Translation gives CASSSTGMTIGELFF.

In this sample, this clonotype turned up a few times. This could be a read error, since a much larger clone is one nucleotide away. The V gene is TRBV20-1, the J gene TRBJ2-7; the D is unclear. Germline-derived CDR1 and CDR2 are DFQATT and SNEGSKA (reference sequence). The CDR3 is 13 amino acids. Trimming removed 8 bases from V and 7 bases from J, with 21 bases in between. CDR3 amino acids: CSTPRWVSREQYF. The CDR3 region has the DNA TGCAGTACCCCGAGATGGGTCTCCCGGGAGCAGTACTTC.

This clonotype has only a few counts. This chain joins TRBV30 and TRBJ1-4; D is undetermined. V was cut by 1 base and J by 8 bases, with 20 bases left in between. The CDR3 consists of 16 residues. Germline CDR1 is GTSNPN and CDR2 is SVGIG (reference sequence). The CDR3 DNA follows: TGTGCCTGGAGTGCCCAAACGGGATTCTCCGGAGAAAAACTGTTTTTT. Translated, it gives CAWSAQTGFSGEKLFF.

Of note for this clonotype: Its ends do not fully match the called genes, so a read error is possible. The gene calls are TRBV6-5 and TRBJ2-7; a weak D match, TRBD2 (5 bases). CDR3 length: 15 amino acids. Germline CDR1 and CDR2: MNHEY and SVGAGI. The CDR3, as DNA: TGTGCCAGCGGCAATGGAGGAGTCAATCGCTACGAGCAGTACTTT. Translation: CASGNGGVNRYEQYF.

Of note for this clonotype: This sequence may be a read error, since a much larger clone differs from it by one base. The CDR3 sequence: CASGPDRGSSPLLF. Here the CDR3 DNA reads TGTGCTAGTGGTCCTGACAGGGGCAGTTCACCCCTCCTCTTT. The rearrangement links TRBV12-5 to TRBJ1-6, with 8 nucleotides matching TRBD1. Germline V gene sequence: CDR1 LGHNT, CDR2 FRNRAP. The CDR3 consists of 14 residues.

The chain has TRBV20-1 and TRBJ1-5; D ambiguous. Germline lookup yields CDR1 DFQATT and CDR2 SNEGSKA (reference sequence). Deletions cut 5 bases from V and 4 bases from J, with 15 bases between. This CDR3 has 14 amino acids. This CDR3 reads CSAQVERANQPQHF. The CDR3, as DNA: TGCAGTGCTCAAGTGGAGAGGGCAAATCAGCCCCAGCATTTT.

This clonotype was seen repeatedly, ten times or more. The gene calls are TRBV6-5 and TRBJ2-7; D gene uncertain. CDR1 is MNHEY and CDR2 is SVGAGI in the germline V gene. V was clipped by 2 bases and J by 6 bases, with 11 bases between them. The CDR3 is 13 amino acids. CDR3 DNA sequence: TGTGCCAGCAGTTACGAAGCTGAACGCGAGCAGTACTTC. Protein: CASSYEAEREQYF.

Regarding this clonotype: A read error is possible here, since a much larger clone lies one base away. The rearrangement links TRBV11-3 to TRBJ2-7; D not resolved. Germline-derived CDR1 and CDR2 are SGHNT and YENEEA. This CDR3 is 13 amino acids long. CDR3 bases: TGTACCAGCAGCCACCGGCATGCCAACGAGCATTACTTC. It yields the protein CTSSHRHANEHYF.

The chain carries TRBV12-3 or TRBV12-4 and TRBJ2-2; unclear D gene. V lost 7 bases to trimming and J lost 6 bases, with 15 bases between them. The CDR3 is 14 amino acids. CDR3 amino acids: CASIATLAAGELFF. The DNA for the CDR3 is TGTGCCAGCATCGCCACATTGGCGGCCGGGGAGCTGTTTTTT.

Comment on this clonotype: Given the absence of the conserved phenylalanine or tryptophan at the CDR3 end, a read error is likely. Because the CDR3's place on the DNA is in doubt, the DNA is left out and the CDR3 is given as listed by TCRdb. The J gene is TRBJ2-4, the V gene TRBV20-1; TRBD1 reflects the table's D call only, with no check against the DNA. The CDR3 is 13 residues long, counting both termini. The germline gives CDR1 DFQATT, CDR2 SNEGSKA (reference sequence). The CDR3 loop is CSGRTRSKNIRYI.

As regards this clonotype: Compared with germline, one end of the junction differs, possibly owing to a read error. The chain has TRBV12-3 or TRBV12-4 and TRBJ2-3, with D perhaps TRBD1 (5 bases). The CDR3 contains 13 residues. The CDR3: CASTPVSRDTRYF. The CDR3, as DNA: TGTGCCAGCACCCCCGTTAGCAGGGATACGCGGTATTTT.

The chain links TRBV29-1 to TRBJ1-2; maybe TRBD1 (5 bases). This CDR3 contains 14 residues. Trimming removed 7 bases from V and 6 bases from J, with 21 bases in between. From germline, CDR1 is SQVTM and CDR2 ANQGSEA. CDR3 residues: CSAVPGHGENGYTF. CDR3 sequence (DNA): TGCAGCGCTGTCCCTGGACATGGGGAAAATGGCTACACCTTC. Drawing the rest from reference TRBV29-1 and TRBJ1-2, the complete variable domain is SAVISQKPSRDICQRGTSLTIQCQVDSQVTMMFWYRQQPGQSLTLIATANQGSEATYESGFVIDKFPISRPNLTFSTLTVSNMSPEDSSIYLCSAVPGHGENGYTFGSGTRLTVV.

The chain couples TRBV9 to TRBJ1-3; D is uncertain. From germline, CDR1 is SGDLS and CDR2 YYNGEE. Trimming left V 0 bases short and J 0 bases short, with 10 bases between. The CDR3 has 16 residues. In nucleotides, the CDR3 is TGTGCCAGCAGCGTAGATAAGACAAACTCTGGAAACACCATATATTTT. It codes for CASSVDKTNSGNTIYF.

This clonotype appeared a few times. This clone may be a read error of a much larger clone one base away. The chain uses TRBV20-1 and TRBJ2-2, with D uncertain. Germline V lookup: CDR1 DFQATT, CDR2 SNEGSKA (reference sequence). CDR3 length equals 17 residues. CDR3 residues: CSARDRGSPANIGELFF. The CDR3 DNA reads as TGCAGTGCTAGAGATCGAGGCAGCCCTGCGAACATCGGGGAGCTGTTTTTT.

In regard to this clonotype: At one end, the junction sequence differs from germline, possibly due to a read error. This chain links TRBV6-5 with TRBJ2-3; D gene unclear. CDR3 length: 12 residues. Per the germline V gene, CDR1 is MNHEY and CDR2 is SVGAGI. The CDR3 bases are TGTGCCTGCAGTGCAGGCACAGATACGCAATATTTT. This sequence encodes CACSAGTDTQYF.

Points on this clonotype: Sequence at one end of the junction differs from germline and may be a read error. The rearrangement joins TRBV11-2 to TRBJ2-1; D may be TRBD1 (6 bases). The CDR3 extends over 16 amino acids. Germline CDR1 SGHAT, CDR2 FQNNGV. The CDR3 region is CASSLSPGTTYNELFF. In DNA form, the CDR3 reads TGTGCCAGCAGCTTATCCCCCGGGACAACCTACAATGAGCTGTTCTTC.

Points on this clonotype: At one end, the junction sequence differs from germline, possibly due to a read error. The chain is built from TRBV12-3 or TRBV12-4 and TRBJ1-4; D gene unclear. The CDR3 sequence is 11 residues long. CDR3 coding DNA: TGTGCCAACAGTTTCGGTCGTCGACCGTTTTTT. Protein product: CANSFGRRPFF.

The chain carries TRBV4-3 and TRBJ2-7; 11 nucleotides match TRBD1. The J segment lost 3 bases and the V segment lost 10 bases, leaving 14 bases of the junction unmatched. The CDR3 is 16 residues long. CDR1 and CDR2 from the germline V gene are LGHNA and YSLEER. As DNA, the CDR3 is TGCGCCAACAACCAGAGCCCCGGGACAGGGGGCTACGAGCAGTACTTC. Encoded protein: CANNQSPGTGGYEQYF.

Concerning this clonotype: At one end the junction does not follow the germline gene, possibly because of a read error. The chain uses TRBV20-1 and TRBJ1-2; D remains unclear. This CDR3 is 14 amino acids long. Germline assignment: CDR1 DFQATT and CDR2 SNEGSKA (reference sequence). The CDR3 nucleotides read TGCAGTGCTAGGGGGTGCAGATCTAACTATGGCTGCACCTTC. Translation gives CSARGCRSNYGCTF.

The chain employs TRBV11-2 and TRBJ2-1; 13 bases align to TRBD2. Germline loops: CDR1 SGHAT, CDR2 FQNNGV. CDR3 size: 16 residues. V lost 10 bases to trimming and J lost 9 bases; unmatched junction nucleotides: 15. CDR3 sequence (DNA): TGTGCCATCAGTTTAACGTGGACTAGCGGGGGTAGTGAGCAGTTCTTC. This sequence encodes CAISLTWTSGGSEQFF.

On this clonotype: One end of the junction varies from germline; a read error may be responsible. The J gene is TRBJ1-1, the V gene TRBV30; D call uncertain. Germline CDR1 and CDR2: GTSNPN and SVGIG (reference sequence). The CDR3 runs 13 residues. This CDR3 is CTWNVRVDTEAFF. The CDR3 nucleotides read TGTACCTGGAATGTAAGAGTGGACACTGAAGCTTTCTTT.

This clonotype is a singleton in its sample. The rearrangement uses TRBV12-3 or TRBV12-4 and TRBJ1-5; a weak D match, TRBD1 (5 bases). The CDR3 sequence is 14 residues long. With 7 bases removed from V and 7 bases from J, the gap between germline ends came to 17 bases. The CDR3 DNA is TGTGCCAGCACTTTGGGTGGGGCTGGACAGCCCCAGCATTTT. It codes for CASTLGGAGQPQHF.

For this clonotype: Relative to the germline gene, one junction end is altered; a read error may explain this. The genes are TRBV12-3 or TRBV12-4 and TRBJ1-1; D is undetermined. The CDR3 totals 14 residues. CDR3 residues: CASSWQEMNTEVFF. CDR3 coding DNA: TGTGCAAGCAGTTGGCAGGAGATGAACACTGAAGTTTTCTTT.

In regard to this clonotype: This clone may be a read error of a much larger clone one base away. Since no conserved phenylalanine or tryptophan closes the CDR3, a read error is the likely cause. The chain is built from TRBV6-1 and TRBJ1-1; D unclear. CDR1 and CDR2 (germline): MNHNS, SASEGT. The CDR3 consists of 14 residues. The V and J ends lost 4 bases and 4 bases respectively, with 13 bases between them. The CDR3 here is CASSAVGVSTEAFY. The CDR3 nucleotides read TGTGCCAGCAGTGCGGTTGGAGTGAGCACTGAAGCTTTCTAT.

Worth noting for this clonotype: A read error may produce the germline difference seen at one junction end. The J gene is TRBJ2-2, the V gene TRBV29-1; 7 bases are a match to TRBD1. The germline V gene has CDR1 SQVTM and CDR2 ANQGSEA. The CDR3 loop spans 14 amino acids. CDR3 sequence reads: CIVGEDRAIGELFF. In nucleotides, the CDR3 is TGCATCGTTGGTGAAGACAGGGCCATCGGGGAGCTGTTTTTT.

There are a few counts of this clonotype. The gene calls are TRBV5-1 and TRBJ2-2, with 7 bases aligning to TRBD2. CDR3 length: 15 residues. CDR1 is SGHRS and CDR2 is YFSETQ in the germline V gene. With V trimmed by 0 bases and J by 4 bases, 3 bases remained unmatched. This CDR3 is CASSLDPGGTGELFF. The CDR3 nucleotides read TGCGCCAGCAGCTTGGACCCGGGGGGCACCGGGGAGCTGTTTTTT.

About this clonotype itself: The junction does not match germline at one end; this may be a read error. This sequence joins TRBV30 and TRBJ1-6; D is possibly TRBD1 (5 bases). The CDR3 runs 15 residues. The germline V gene has CDR1 GTSNPN and CDR2 SVGIG (reference sequence). CDR3 protein: CAWNWRLGENSSLHF. The CDR3 bases are TGTGCCTGGAACTGGCGTCTGGGGGAAAATTCATCCCTCCACTTT.

This clonotype was seen ten or more times. This chain links TRBV6-6 with TRBJ2-2; D is ambiguous. This CDR3 has 12 amino acids. In germline, CDR1 is MNHNY, CDR2 SVGAGI (reference sequence). Trimming pared 7 bases from V and 4 bases from J, leaving 7 bases between. The CDR3 protein is CASTERTGELFF. The CDR3 coding sequence is TGTGCCAGCACTGAACGCACCGGGGAGCTGTTTTTT.

Concerning this clonotype: The conserved closing phenylalanine or tryptophan is absent in this CDR3, likely reflecting a read error. The chain links TRBV29-1 to TRBJ2-1; 10 bases are a match to TRBD2. From germline, CDR1 is SQVTM and CDR2 ANQGSEA. The CDR3 sequence is 13 residues long. J was trimmed by 7 bases and V by 4 bases; bases with no gene match: 4. CDR3 sequence (DNA): TGCAGCGTTGGCGGGACTAGCGCTAATGAGCAGTTCCTC. Residues: CSVGGTSANEQFL.